These 26 T cell receptor beta chains were all obtained from the same sample, sequenced in a study of PD-1 blockade in classical Hodgkin lymphoma. Assay used: immunoSEQ multiplex PCR; TCRdb lists only in-frame clones, some missing. The sample lists around 26,000 clones, about 83% occurring once. Relapses following autologous stem cell transplantation were seen in all patients, with brentuximab vedotin exposure varying. The sequencing here drew on peripheral blood mononuclear cells (PBMCs), taken before the second cycle of nivolumab. Receptor source: a human donor with classical Hodgkin lymphoma.

V gene TRBV5-1 combines with J gene TRBJ1-1, with D tentatively TRBD1 (6 bases). Germline V gene lookup returns CDR1 SGHRS and CDR2 YFSETQ. Deletions cut 1 base from V and 8 bases from J, with 9 bases between. The CDR3 is 12 residues long. In DNA form, the CDR3 reads TGCGCCAGCAGCTTGTCGGGGACAGAAGCTTTCTTT. It codes for CASSLSGTEAFF.

This rearrangement joins TRBV11-2 to TRBJ1-2, with 10 bases lining up with TRBD1. This CDR3 spans 15 amino acids. The germline gives CDR1 SGHAT, CDR2 FQNNGV. Trimming removed 5 bases from V and 7 bases from J; junction bases left unmatched: 10. CDR3: CASSTSTGGWRGYTF. The CDR3 DNA reads TGTGCCAGCAGCACCTCGACAGGGGGCTGGCGTGGCTACACCTTC.

This clone was seen more than once but under ten times. The rearrangement uses TRBV2 and TRBJ2-5; D call uncertain. Germline V gene data show CDR1 as SNHLY and CDR2 as FYNNEI. This CDR3 has 13 residues. The V gene lost 7 bases and the J gene lost 1 base, with 10 bases spanning the gap. In DNA, the CDR3 is TGTGCCAGCACCGAACGTCCCCAAGAGACCCAGTACTTC. Amino acids: CASTERPQETQYF.

The J gene is TRBJ2-3, the V gene TRBV9; 8 nucleotides line up with TRBD2. The V gene's germline CDR1 is SGDLS and CDR2 YYNGEE. This CDR3 contains 22 residues. With 0 bases clipped from V and 0 bases from J, the junction kept 21 bases outside the gene matches. The CDR3 loop is CASSVAGGPNWREAISTDTQYF. The DNA of the CDR3 is TGTGCCAGCAGCGTAGCTGGGGGTCCGAACTGGCGGGAGGCAATCAGCACAGATACGCAGTATTTT.

This chain links TRBV28 with TRBJ1-5, with unresolved D. Per the germline V gene, CDR1 is MDHEN and CDR2 is SYDVKM. CDR3 length: 16 amino acids. Deletions cut 2 bases from V and 6 bases from J, with 17 bases between. The chain's CDR3 is CASSLMLAGSGQPQHF. Written as DNA, the CDR3 is TGTGCCAGCAGTTTAATGTTAGCCGGGTCGGGTCAGCCCCAGCATTTT.

In its sample, this clone was seen once. The gene calls are TRBV4-1 and TRBJ2-1, with no clear D. Trimming removed 2 bases at V and 7 bases at J, with 9 bases between. The CDR3 contains 13 residues. Looked up from germline, CDR1 is MGHRA and CDR2 is YSYEKL. The CDR3 bases are TGCGCCAGCAGCCAAAGGTGGGTGAATGAGCAGTTCTTC. Amino acid sequence: CASSQRWVNEQFF.

The V gene is TRBV19, the J gene TRBJ1-5, with TRBD1 matching over 7 bases. The V gene end was trimmed by 4 bases and the J gene end by 1 base; junction bases not matched to a gene: 10. In germline, CDR1 is LNHDA, CDR2 SQIVND (reference sequence). The CDR3 has 17 residues. The CDR3 reads CASSRLPLDRSNQPQHF. The CDR3 DNA reads as TGTGCCAGTAGTAGGCTCCCATTGGACAGGAGCAATCAGCCCCAGCATTTT. Complete variable domain (other parts from reference TRBV19 and TRBJ1-5): DGGITQSPKYLFRKEGQNVTLSCEQNLNHDAMYWYRQDPGQGLRLIYYSQIVNDFQKGDIAEGYSVSREKKESFPLTVTSAQKNPTAFYLCASSRLPLDRSNQPQHFGDGTRLSIL.

The chain links TRBV29-1 to TRBJ2-1; the match to TRBD1 covers 8 bases. Germline V lookup: CDR1 SQVTM, CDR2 ANQGSEA. CDR3 length: 15 amino acids. V shed 6 bases, J shed 0 bases, and the junction held 7 bases outside the gene matches. This CDR3 reads CSVLGQASSYNEQFF. The CDR3 DNA sequence: TGCAGCGTCCTGGGACAGGCTAGCTCCTACAATGAGCAGTTCTTC.

The chain employs TRBV28 and TRBJ2-1; 8 bases align to TRBD1. CDR3 length: 13 residues. In germline, CDR1 is MDHEN, CDR2 SYDVKM. V lost 9 bases and J lost 4; bases outside the gene matches: 5. DNA for the CDR3: TGTGCCAGTAGACAGGGGAAATACAATGAGCAGTTCTTC. Protein sequence: CASRQGKYNEQFF.

Comment on this clone: A read error may account for a junction end that differs from germline. The rearrangement uses TRBV7-7 and TRBJ2-2; TRBD2 agrees at 11 bases. CDR1 is SSHAT and CDR2 is FNYEAQ in the germline V gene (reference sequence). The CDR3 has 17 amino acids. The CDR3 DNA sequence: TGTGCTAGCAGCAATAGCGGGAGGGCCGGGGGCACCGGGGAGCTGTTTTTT. Translated, it gives CASSNSGRAGGTGELFF.

J is TRBJ2-7 and V is TRBV20-1; no clear D. CDR3 length equals 10 residues. In germline, CDR1 is DFQATT, CDR2 SNEGSKA (reference sequence). V was pared by 5 bases and J by 7 bases, with 9 bases between. CDR3 nucleotide sequence: TGCAGTGCTCCAAAAGGGGAGCAGTACTTC. It codes for CSAPKGEQYF.

The V call is TRBV9, the J call TRBJ2-2, with 16 positions matching TRBD2. Per germline, CDR1 SGDLS and CDR2 YYNGEE. The CDR3 spans 19 residues. Trimming at V came to 0 bases and at J to 7 bases, leaving 9 bases not matched to a gene. The CDR3 coding sequence is TGTGCCAGCAGCGTAGAGGGACTAGCGGGAGGGCCTCCCAACGGGGAGCTGTTTTTT. It is translated as CASSVEGLAGGPPNGELFF.

This chain links TRBV6-1 with TRBJ2-7; D not certain. The CDR3 is 8 residues long. Germline V gene lookup returns CDR1 MNHNS and CDR2 SASEGT. CDR3 loop: CPVDEQYF. CDR3 DNA: TGTCCTGTCGACGAGCAGTACTTC.

V usage is TRBV28 and J usage is TRBJ1-1; possible D gene TRBD1, 5 bases. V lost 2 bases and J 4 bases, leaving 23 bases between the germline ends. Germline V CDR1 and CDR2: MDHEN, SYDVKM. There are 18 residues in the CDR3. The CDR3 DNA reads TGTGCCAGCAGTTTAGTACTTAAGGGGCGCCGGGGGGGCACTGAAGCTTTCTTT. The encoded protein is CASSLVLKGRRGGTEAFF.

This clone is labeled medium-sized. The chain uses TRBV29-1 and TRBJ2-7, with a weak D call TRBD2 (5 bases). Trimming took off 4 bases at V and 0 bases at J, with 7 bases between the two ends. CDR3 size: 12 residues. The germline V gene encodes CDR1 SQVTM and CDR2 ANQGSEA. DNA of the CDR3: TGCAGCGTTGGAGGAGGCTCCTACGAGCAGTACTTC. The encoded protein is CSVGGGSYEQYF.

The chain has TRBV7-2 and TRBJ2-1, with 10 bases fitting TRBD2. The CDR3 spans 14 residues. Germline V gene data show CDR1 as SGHTA and CDR2 as FQGNSA. Trimming at V came to 3 bases and at J to 11 bases, leaving 7 bases not matched to a gene. The CDR3 is CASSFGLAANQQFF. In DNA, the CDR3 is TGTGCCAGCAGCTTTGGACTAGCGGCTAATCAGCAGTTCTTC.

The chain has TRBV10-3 and TRBJ2-1; D remains ambiguous. Per the germline V gene, CDR1 is ENHRY and CDR2 is SYGVKD. The CDR3 length is 12 residues. Trimming removed 10 bases from V and 6 bases from J, with 13 bases in between. CDR3 nucleotide sequence: TGTGCCACCGACTCGTTAGGCAATGAGCAGTTCTTC. Encoded protein: CATDSLGNEQFF.

The chain uses TRBV20-1 and TRBJ1-4, with unresolved D. CDR3 length equals 11 residues. Per germline, CDR1 DFQATT and CDR2 SNEGSKA (reference sequence). The ends were cut back, 3 bases at V and 7 bases at J, with 6 bases in the middle. CDR3 sequence reads: CSASATEKLFF. The CDR3 region has the DNA TGCAGTGCTAGTGCAACTGAAAAACTGTTTTTT.

CDR3 residues: CASSPGGSGFKLGYTDTQYF. The CDR3, as DNA: TGTGCCAGCAGCCCTGGGGGTAGCGGGTTCAAGTTGGGGTACACAGATACGCAGTATTTT. The rearrangement links TRBV28 to TRBJ2-3, with 7 bases fitting TRBD2. The V segment lost 6 bases and the J segment 2 bases; nucleotides outside the gene matches: 23. CDR1 and CDR2 from the germline V gene are MDHEN and SYDVKM. This CDR3 is 20 amino acids long.

The chain employs TRBV28 and TRBJ2-5; TRBD1 matches 7 bases. The CDR3 is 16 amino acids. V was clipped by 6 bases and J by 4 bases; unmatched bases: 14. In germline, CDR1 is MDHEN, CDR2 SYDVKM. The chain's CDR3 is CASRTRGGRVGETQYF. The CDR3 DNA reads as TGTGCCAGCAGAACCAGAGGGGGCCGGGTGGGAGAGACCCAGTACTTC.

The DNA for the CDR3 is TGTGCCAGCTTGAATCAGGGGGGGTACACAGATACGCAGTATTTT. Translation gives CASLNQGGYTDTQYF. The V gene is TRBV2, the J gene TRBJ2-3; TRBD1 or TRBD2 may be the D gene (7 bases each). The CDR3 runs to 15 residues. Per the germline V gene, CDR1 is SNHLY and CDR2 is FYNNEI. With 8 bases removed from V and 2 bases from J, the gap between germline ends came to 17 bases.

The CDR3 DNA sequence: TGTGCCAGCAGCACCCGGACTAGCGGGATTTACAATGAGCAGTTCTTC. Translation: CASSTRTSGIYNEQFF. The rearrangement joins TRBV4-2 to TRBJ2-1; 12 bases match TRBD2. The V segment lost 5 bases and the J segment 4 bases; nucleotides outside the gene matches: 6. CDR1 is LGHNA, CDR2 YNFKEQ, per germline. This CDR3 region has 16 residues.

Only a few counts were recorded for this clone. Here the CDR3 reads CASSKTGARNQPQHF. CDR3 nucleotides: TGTGCCAGTAGTAAGACAGGGGCCCGCAATCAGCCCCAGCATTTT. The chain carries TRBV19 and TRBJ1-5, with TRBD1 matching over 8 bases. From germline, CDR1 is LNHDA and CDR2 SQIVND (reference sequence). CDR3 length: 15 amino acids. Trimming took 4 bases from V and 2 from J; bases not matched to a gene: 4. Filled out from reference TRBV19 and TRBJ1-5, the complete variable domain reads DGGITQSPKYLFRKEGQNVTLSCEQNLNHDAMYWYRQDPGQGLRLIYYSQIVNDFQKGDIAEGYSVSREKKESFPLTVTSAQKNPTAFYLCASSKTGARNQPQHFGDGTRLSIL.

The chain joins TRBV7-9 to TRBJ1-3; a weak D match, TRBD1 (6 bases). The V end was cut by 2 bases, the J end by 2 bases, with 16 bases between. CDR3 length equals 17 residues. Germline V gives CDR1 SEHNR, CDR2 FQNEAQ (reference sequence). The CDR3 here is CASSLKGEALTGNTIYF. The CDR3 DNA sequence: TGTGCCAGCAGCTTAAAGGGGGAGGCACTGACTGGAAACACCATATATTTT.

The chain couples TRBV5-1 to TRBJ2-3, with TRBD2 identical over 8 bases. This CDR3 region has 16 residues. V shed 2 bases, J shed 0 bases, and the junction held 5 bases outside the gene matches. Germline loops: CDR1 SGHRS, CDR2 YFSETQ. The CDR3 is CASSFNGLASTDTQYF. DNA for the CDR3: TGCGCCAGCAGCTTTAATGGACTAGCTAGCACAGATACGCAGTATTTT.

The chain joins TRBV27 to TRBJ1-2; maybe TRBD1 (5 bases). With 10 bases removed from V and 2 bases from J, the gap between germline ends came to 14 bases. This CDR3 spans 13 amino acids. Germline CDR1 reads MNHEY; CDR2 reads SMNVEV (reference sequence). This CDR3 is CANPGFRNYGYTF. Written as DNA, the CDR3 is TGTGCCAACCCAGGGTTTCGGAACTATGGCTACACCTTC.